This TCR beta chain was sequenced during a study of beta chain features in type 1 diabetes. This clone was detected only a few times. Its antigen is unknown. Every isolated RNA sample was fully reverse transcribed, so sequencing captured expressed TCRB transcripts. Repertoires were generated with immunoSEQ multiplex PCR, while TCRdb's copy carries only in-frame clones and drops some. The top ten clones hold approximately 0.11% of a sample with about 650,000 clones, around 11% of them seen once. Regarding the study as a whole: In type 1 diabetes patients, VDJ junctions had fewer insertions; deletions at these junctions were more frequent. Significant though moderate, a shortening of TCRB CDR3s appeared in all four CD4+ subsets of Type 1 diabetes patients. The naive, central memory and Treg TCRB repertoires showed an apparent similarity that was greater among patients than among healthy donors.

CDR1 and CDR2 (germline): SNHLY, FYNNEI. The CDR3 is made up of 17 amino acids. Trimming left V 5 bases short and J 0 bases short, with 17 bases between. V and J are TRBV2 and TRBJ1-5; D may be TRBD1 (5 bases). This clonotype was obtained from a man aged 25-45 years with type 1 diabetes. The sequenced material came from naive CD4+ T cells from blood. The CDR3 DNA sequence: TGTGCCAGCAGTTCGCTATCAGGGATGGTTAGCAATCAGCCCCAGCATTTT. This gives the protein CASSSLSGMVSNQPQHF.